This T cell receptor beta chain was sequenced for a study of early T cells in non-severe SARS-CoV-2 infection. The overall study: Sequenced bulk RNA came from whole blood that was unsorted, and chains were unpaired.

The trim removed 5 bases at V and 8 bases at J, leaving 14 bases unmatched. Per the germline V gene, CDR1 is SEHNR and CDR2 is FQNEAQ (reference sequence). This CDR3 is built from 17 residues. Unique molecular identifier tags were affixed to discrete cDNA molecules. TCRdb fed the 5' RACE reads into MiXCR, producing one record per CDR3 protein. Here the sample spans roughly 28,000 distinct CDR3 sequences, 5% to 6.5% being singletons. Study-level points and caveats: VDJdb matching skewed toward anti-spike CD8 responses, missing private and CD4 specificities.

In this sample, this clonotype turned up many times. Antigen: not known. The chain joins TRBV7-9 to TRBJ2-1, with TRBD2 identical over 11 bases. The receptor's source is an adult who was a healthcare worker with PCR-confirmed SARS-CoV-2 infection or an uninfected control (not recorded which). Material for sequencing was whole blood. CDR3 in DNA: TGTGCCAGCAGCCCCCGCCGGCTAGCGGGGGGCCCTGATGAGCAGTTCTTC. Translated: CASSPRRLAGGPDEQFF.